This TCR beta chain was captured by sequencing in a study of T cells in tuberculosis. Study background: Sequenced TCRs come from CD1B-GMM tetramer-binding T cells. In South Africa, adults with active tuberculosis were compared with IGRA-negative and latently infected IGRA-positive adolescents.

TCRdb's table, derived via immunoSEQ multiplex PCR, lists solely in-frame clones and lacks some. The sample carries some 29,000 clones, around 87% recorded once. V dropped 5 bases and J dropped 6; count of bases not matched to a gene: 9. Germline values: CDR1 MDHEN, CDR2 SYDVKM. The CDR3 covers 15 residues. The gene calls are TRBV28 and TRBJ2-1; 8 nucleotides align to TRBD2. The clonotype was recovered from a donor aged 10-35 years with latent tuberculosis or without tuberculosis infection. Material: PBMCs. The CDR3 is CASSLQGLVLNEQFF. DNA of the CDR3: TGTGCCAGCAGTCTACAGGGACTAGTCCTCAATGAGCAGTTCTTC.